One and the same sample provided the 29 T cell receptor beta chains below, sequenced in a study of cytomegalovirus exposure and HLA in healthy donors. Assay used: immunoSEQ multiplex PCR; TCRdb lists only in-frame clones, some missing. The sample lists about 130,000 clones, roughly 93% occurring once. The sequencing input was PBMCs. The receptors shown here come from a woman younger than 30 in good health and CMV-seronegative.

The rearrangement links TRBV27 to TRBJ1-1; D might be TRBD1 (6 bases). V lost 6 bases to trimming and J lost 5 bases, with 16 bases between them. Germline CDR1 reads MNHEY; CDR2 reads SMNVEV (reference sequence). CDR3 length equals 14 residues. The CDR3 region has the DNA TGTGCCAGCAGACGGGACACGGTATTGACTGAAGCTTTCTTT. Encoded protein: CASRRDTVLTEAFF.

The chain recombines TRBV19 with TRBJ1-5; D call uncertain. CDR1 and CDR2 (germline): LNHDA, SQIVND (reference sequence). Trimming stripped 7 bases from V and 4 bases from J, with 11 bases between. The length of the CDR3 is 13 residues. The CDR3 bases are TGTGCCAGTACCACGCAGAGGAATCAGCCCCAGCATTTT. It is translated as CASTTQRNQPQHF.

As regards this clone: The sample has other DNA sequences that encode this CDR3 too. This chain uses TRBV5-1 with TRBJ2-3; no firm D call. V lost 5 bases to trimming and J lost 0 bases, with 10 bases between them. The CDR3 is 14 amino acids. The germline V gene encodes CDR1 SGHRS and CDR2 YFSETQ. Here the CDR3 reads CASSLGTSTDTQYF. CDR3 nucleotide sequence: TGCGCCAGCAGTCTAGGTACTAGCACAGATACGCAGTATTTT.

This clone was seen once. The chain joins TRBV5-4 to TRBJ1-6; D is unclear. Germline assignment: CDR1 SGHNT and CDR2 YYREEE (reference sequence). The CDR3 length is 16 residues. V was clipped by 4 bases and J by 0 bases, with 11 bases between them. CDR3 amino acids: CASSTQSLSYNSPLHF. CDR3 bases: TGTGCCAGCAGCACACAATCCCTCTCCTATAATTCACCCCTCCACTTT. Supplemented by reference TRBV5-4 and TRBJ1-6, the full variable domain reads ETGVTQSPTHLIKTRGQQVTLRCSSQSGHNTVSWYQQALGQGPQFIFQYYREEENGRGNFPPRFSGLQFPNYSSELNVNALELDDSALYLCASSTQSLSYNSPLHFGNGTRLTVT.

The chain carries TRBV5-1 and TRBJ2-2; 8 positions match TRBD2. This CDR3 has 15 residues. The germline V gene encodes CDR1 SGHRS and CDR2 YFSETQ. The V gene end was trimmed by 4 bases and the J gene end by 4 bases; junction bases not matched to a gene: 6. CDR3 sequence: CASSTLGGVTGELFF. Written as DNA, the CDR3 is TGCGCCAGCAGCACCCTCGGGGGGGTCACCGGGGAGCTGTTTTTT.

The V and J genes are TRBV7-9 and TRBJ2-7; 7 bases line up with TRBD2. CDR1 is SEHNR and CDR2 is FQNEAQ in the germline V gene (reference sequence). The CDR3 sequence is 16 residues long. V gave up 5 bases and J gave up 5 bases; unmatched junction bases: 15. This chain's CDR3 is CASSPGLAAVTHEQYF. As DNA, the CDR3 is TGTGCCAGCAGCCCGGGTCTAGCGGCCGTAACCCACGAGCAGTACTTC.

CDR3 nucleotides: TGCGCCAGCAACATCCCTGGTGACAACGAGCAGTACTTC. It codes for CASNIPGDNEQYF. The chain joins TRBV4-1 to TRBJ2-7; D call uncertain. The V and J ends lost 7 bases and 5 bases respectively, with 15 bases between them. Germline V lookup: CDR1 MGHRA, CDR2 YSYEKL. The CDR3 is 13 amino acids.

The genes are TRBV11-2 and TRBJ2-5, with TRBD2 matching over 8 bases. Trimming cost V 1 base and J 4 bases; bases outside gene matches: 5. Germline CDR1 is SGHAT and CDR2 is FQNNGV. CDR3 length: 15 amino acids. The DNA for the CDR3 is TGTGCCAGCAGCTTAGGCGATCGGGGGGGAGAGACCCAGTACTTC. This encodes CASSLGDRGGETQYF.

CDR3 coding DNA: TGCAGCGTTGAAAGACAGGAATACAATGAGCAGTTCTTC. Translated, it gives CSVERQEYNEQFF. The rearrangement uses TRBV29-1 and TRBJ2-1; tentatively, D is TRBD1 (6 bases). The CDR3 has 13 residues. V lost 2 bases and J 4 bases, leaving 9 bases between the germline ends. The germline V gene encodes CDR1 SQVTM and CDR2 ANQGSEA.

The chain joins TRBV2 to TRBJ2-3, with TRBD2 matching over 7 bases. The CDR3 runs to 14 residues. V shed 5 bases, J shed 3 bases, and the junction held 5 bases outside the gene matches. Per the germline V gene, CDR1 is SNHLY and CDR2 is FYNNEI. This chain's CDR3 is CASSRLAETDTQYF. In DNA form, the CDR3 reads TGTGCCAGCAGTAGGCTAGCGGAGACAGATACGCAGTATTTT.

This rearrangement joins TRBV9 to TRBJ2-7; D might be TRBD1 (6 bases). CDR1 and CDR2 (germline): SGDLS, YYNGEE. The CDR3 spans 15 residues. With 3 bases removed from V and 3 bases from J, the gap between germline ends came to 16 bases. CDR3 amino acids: CASSAGQSSYYEQYF. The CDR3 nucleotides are TGTGCCAGCAGCGCAGGACAGAGCTCCTACTACGAGCAGTACTTC.

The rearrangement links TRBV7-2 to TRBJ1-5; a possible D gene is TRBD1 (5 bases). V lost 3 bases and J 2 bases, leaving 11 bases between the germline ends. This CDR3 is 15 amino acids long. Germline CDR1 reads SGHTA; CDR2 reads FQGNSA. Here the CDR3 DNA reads TGTGCCAGCAGCTTTAGGGGACTCGGCAATCAGCCCCAGCATTTT. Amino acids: CASSFRGLGNQPQHF.

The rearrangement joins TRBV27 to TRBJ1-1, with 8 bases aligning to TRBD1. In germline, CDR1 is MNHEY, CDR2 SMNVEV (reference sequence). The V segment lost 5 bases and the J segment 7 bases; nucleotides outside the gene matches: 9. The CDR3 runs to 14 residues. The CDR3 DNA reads TGTGCCAGCAGTGAGACAGGGGAGGGTGTTGAAGCTTTCTTT. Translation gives CASSETGEGVEAFF.

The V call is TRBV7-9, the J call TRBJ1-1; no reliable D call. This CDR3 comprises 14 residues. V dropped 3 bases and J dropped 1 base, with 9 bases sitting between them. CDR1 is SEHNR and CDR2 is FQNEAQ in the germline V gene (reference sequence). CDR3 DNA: TGTGCCAGCAGCTTTAAAGGCGGGAACACTGAAGCTTTCTTT. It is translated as CASSFKGGNTEAFF.

The CDR3 sequence: CASSTVGGEQFF. In nucleotides, the CDR3 is TGCGCCAGCAGCACGGTGGGAGGTGAGCAGTTCTTC. The gene calls are TRBV5-1 and TRBJ2-1, with D maybe TRBD2 (6 bases). This CDR3 region has 12 residues. Deletions cut 4 bases from V and 9 bases from J, with 11 bases between. In germline, CDR1 is SGHRS, CDR2 YFSETQ. The variable domain in full, with the rest retrieved from reference TRBV5-1 and TRBJ2-1, is KAGVTQTPRYLIKTRGQQVTLSCSPISGHRSVSWYQQTPGQGLQFLFEYFSETQRNKGNFPGRFSGRQFSNSRSEMNVSTLELGDSALYLCASSTVGGEQFFGPGTRLTVL.

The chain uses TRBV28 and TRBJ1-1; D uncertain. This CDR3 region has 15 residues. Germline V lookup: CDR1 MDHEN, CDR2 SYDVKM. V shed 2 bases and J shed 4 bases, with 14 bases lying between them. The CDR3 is CASSLGYLSGTEAFF. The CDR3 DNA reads TGTGCCAGCAGTTTAGGGTATCTCTCGGGCACTGAAGCTTTCTTT. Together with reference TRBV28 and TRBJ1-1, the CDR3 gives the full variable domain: DVKVTQSSRYLVKRTGEKVFLECVQDMDHENMFWYRQDPGLGLRLIYFSYDVKMKEKGDIPEGYSVSREKKERFSLILESASTNQTSMYLCASSLGYLSGTEAFFGQGTRLTVV.

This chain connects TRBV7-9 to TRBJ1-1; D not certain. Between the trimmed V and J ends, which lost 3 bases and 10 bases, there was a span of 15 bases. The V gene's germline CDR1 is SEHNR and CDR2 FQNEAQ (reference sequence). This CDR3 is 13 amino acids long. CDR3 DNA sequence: TGTGCCAGCAGCTTGGAGCGGAGGGTGGGAGCTTTCTTT. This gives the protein CASSLERRVGAFF. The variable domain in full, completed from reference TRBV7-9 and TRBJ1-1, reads DTGVSQNPRHKITKRGQNVTFRCDPISEHNRLYWYRQTLGQGPEFLTYFQNEAQLEKSRLLSDRFSAERPKGSFSTLEIQRTEQGDSAMYLCASSLERRVGAFFGQGTRLTVV.

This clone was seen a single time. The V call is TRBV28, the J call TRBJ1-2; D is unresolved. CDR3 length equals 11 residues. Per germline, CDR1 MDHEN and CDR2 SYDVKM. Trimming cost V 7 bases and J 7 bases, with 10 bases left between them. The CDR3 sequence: CASTWLGGYTF. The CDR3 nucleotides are TGTGCCAGCACCTGGCTAGGTGGCTACACCTTC.

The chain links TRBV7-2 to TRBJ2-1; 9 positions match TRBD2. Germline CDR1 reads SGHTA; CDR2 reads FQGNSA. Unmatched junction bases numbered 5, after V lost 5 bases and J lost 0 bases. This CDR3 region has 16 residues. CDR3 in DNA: TGTGCCAGCAGCCTGACTAGCGGAAACTCCTACAATGAGCAGTTCTTC. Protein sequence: CASSLTSGNSYNEQFF.

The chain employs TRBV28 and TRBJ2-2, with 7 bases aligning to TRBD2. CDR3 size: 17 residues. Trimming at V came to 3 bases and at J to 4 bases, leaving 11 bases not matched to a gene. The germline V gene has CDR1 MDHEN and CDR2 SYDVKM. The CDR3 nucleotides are TGTGCCAGCAGTTTTACGGGAGGCTGGATGGGCACCGGGGAGCTGTTTTTT. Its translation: CASSFTGGWMGTGELFF.

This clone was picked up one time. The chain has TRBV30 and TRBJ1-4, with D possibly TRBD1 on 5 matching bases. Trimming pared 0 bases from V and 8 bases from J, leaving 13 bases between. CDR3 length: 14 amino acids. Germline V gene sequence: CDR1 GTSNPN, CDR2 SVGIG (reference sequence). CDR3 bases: TGTGCCTGGAGTGTACCAGGGTTCGGGGAAAAACTGTTTTTT. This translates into CAWSVPGFGEKLFF. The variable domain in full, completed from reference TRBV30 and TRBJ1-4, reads SQTIHQWPATLVQPVGSPLSLECTVEGTSNPNLYWYRQAAGRGLQLLFYSVGIGQISSEVPQNLSASRPQDRQFILSSKKLLLSDSGFYLCAWSVPGFGEKLFFGSGTQLSVL.

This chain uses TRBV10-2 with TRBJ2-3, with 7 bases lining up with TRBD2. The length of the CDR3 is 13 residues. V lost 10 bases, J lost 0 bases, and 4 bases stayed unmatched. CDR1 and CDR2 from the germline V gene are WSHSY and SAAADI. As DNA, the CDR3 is TGCGCCACCGGACTAGTTAGCACAGATACGCAGTATTTT. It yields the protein CATGLVSTDTQYF.

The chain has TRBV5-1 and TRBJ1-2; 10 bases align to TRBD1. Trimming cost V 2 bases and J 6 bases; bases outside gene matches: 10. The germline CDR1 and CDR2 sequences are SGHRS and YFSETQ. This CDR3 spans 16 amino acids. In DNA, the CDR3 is TGCGCCAGCAGCTTAGCCGGGACAGGGGCCGGAGATGGCTACACCTTC. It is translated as CASSLAGTGAGDGYTF.

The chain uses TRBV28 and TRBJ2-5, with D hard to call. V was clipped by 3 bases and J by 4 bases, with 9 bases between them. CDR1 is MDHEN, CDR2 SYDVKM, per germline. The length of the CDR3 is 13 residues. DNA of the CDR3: TGTGCCAGCAGTTTCCCATCGGGAGAGACCCAGTACTTC. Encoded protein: CASSFPSGETQYF.

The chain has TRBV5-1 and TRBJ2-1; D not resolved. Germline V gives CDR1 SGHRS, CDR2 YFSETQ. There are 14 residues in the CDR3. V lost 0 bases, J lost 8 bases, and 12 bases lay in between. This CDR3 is CASSLGGIFDEQFF. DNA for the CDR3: TGCGCCAGCAGCTTGGGTGGCATCTTCGATGAGCAGTTCTTC.

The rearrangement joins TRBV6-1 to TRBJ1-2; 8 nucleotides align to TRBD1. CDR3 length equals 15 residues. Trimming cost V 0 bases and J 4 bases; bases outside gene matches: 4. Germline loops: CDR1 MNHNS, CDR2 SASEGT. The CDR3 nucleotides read TGTGCCAGCAGTGAAGCCCTCACAGGGGGCTATGGCTACACCTTC. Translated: CASSEALTGGYGYTF.

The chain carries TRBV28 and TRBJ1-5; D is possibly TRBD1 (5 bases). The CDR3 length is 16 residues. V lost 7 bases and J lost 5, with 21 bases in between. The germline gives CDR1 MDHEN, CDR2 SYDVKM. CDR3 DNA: TGTGCCAGCATCGCCCACGTCGGGGGGGGGTATCAGCCCCAGCATTTT. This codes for CASIAHVGGGYQPQHF.

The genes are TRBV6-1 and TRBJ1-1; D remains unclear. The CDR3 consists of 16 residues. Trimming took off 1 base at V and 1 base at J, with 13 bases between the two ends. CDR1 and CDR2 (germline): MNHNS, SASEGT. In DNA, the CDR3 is TGTGCCAGCAGTGAAGGCTACATTTGGGCGAACACTGAAGCTTTCTTT. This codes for CASSEGYIWANTEAFF.

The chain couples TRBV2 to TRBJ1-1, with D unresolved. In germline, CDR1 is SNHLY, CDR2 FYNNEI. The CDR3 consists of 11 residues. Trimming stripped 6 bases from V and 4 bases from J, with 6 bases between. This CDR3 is CASSRVTEAFF. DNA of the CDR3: TGTGCCAGCAGCCGGGTCACTGAAGCTTTCTTT.